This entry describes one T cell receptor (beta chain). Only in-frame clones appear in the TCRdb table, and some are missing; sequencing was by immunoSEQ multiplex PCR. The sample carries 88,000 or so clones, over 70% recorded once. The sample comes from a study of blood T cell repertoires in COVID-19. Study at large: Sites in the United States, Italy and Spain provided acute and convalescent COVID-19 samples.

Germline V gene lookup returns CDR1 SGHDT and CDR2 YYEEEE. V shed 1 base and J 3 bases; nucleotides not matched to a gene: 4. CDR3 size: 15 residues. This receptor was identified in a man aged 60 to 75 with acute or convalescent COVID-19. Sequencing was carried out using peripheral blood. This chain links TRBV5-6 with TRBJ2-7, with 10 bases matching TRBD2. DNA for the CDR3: TGTGCCAGCAGCTTGCGCCCTAGCGGGAGCTACGAGCAGTACTTC. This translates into CASSLRPSGSYEQYF.